The clone carrying this T cell receptor (beta chain) was detected only a few times. The antigen is undetermined. The data stem from a study of response to subunit inactivated influenza vaccine. V lost 1 base to trimming and J lost 5 bases, with 15 bases between them. CDR1 is SGHRS, CDR2 YFSETQ, per germline. The CDR3 is 15 residues long. One entry per CDR3 protein results from TCRdb running MiXCR on the RT-PCR reads. The sample records hundreds of thousands of distinct CDR3 sequences, about 15% being singletons. Findings and caveats of the study: The study's authors posited that every seasonal influenza vaccination enlists few new T cells.

The clonotype was recovered from a man aged 50 to 60 who received an inactivated influenza vaccine. This specimen consisted of PBMCs from blood, obtained about 12 days after vaccination. The rearrangement uses TRBV5-1 and TRBJ1-1; no clear D. CDR3: CASSLNYGAGTEAFF. In DNA form, the CDR3 reads TGCGCCAGCAGCTTGAATTATGGAGCGGGGACTGAAGCTTTCTTT.